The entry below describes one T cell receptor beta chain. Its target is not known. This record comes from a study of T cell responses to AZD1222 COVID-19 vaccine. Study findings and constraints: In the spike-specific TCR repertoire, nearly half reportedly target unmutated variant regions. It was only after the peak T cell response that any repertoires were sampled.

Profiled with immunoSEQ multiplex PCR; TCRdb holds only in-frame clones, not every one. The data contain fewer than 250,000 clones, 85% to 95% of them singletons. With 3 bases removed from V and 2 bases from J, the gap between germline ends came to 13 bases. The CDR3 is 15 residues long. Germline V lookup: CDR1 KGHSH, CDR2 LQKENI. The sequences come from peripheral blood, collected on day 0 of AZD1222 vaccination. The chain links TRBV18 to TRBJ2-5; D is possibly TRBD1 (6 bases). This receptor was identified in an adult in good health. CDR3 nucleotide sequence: TGTGCCAGCTCACCTCTCAACAGGGAGCAAGAGACCCAGTACTTC. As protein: CASSPLNREQETQYF.